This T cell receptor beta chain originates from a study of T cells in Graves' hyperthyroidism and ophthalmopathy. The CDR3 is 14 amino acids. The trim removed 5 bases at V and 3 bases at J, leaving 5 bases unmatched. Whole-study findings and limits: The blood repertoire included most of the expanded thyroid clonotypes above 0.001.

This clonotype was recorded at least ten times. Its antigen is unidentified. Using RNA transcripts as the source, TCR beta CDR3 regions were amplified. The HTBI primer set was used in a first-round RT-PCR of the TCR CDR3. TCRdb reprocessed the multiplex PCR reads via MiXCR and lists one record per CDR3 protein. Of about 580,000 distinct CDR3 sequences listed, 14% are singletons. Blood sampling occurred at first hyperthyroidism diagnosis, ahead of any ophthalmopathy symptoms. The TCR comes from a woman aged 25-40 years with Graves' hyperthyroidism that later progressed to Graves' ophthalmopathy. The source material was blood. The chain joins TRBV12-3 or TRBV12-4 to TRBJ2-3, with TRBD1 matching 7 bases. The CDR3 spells CASSKEGQTDTQYF. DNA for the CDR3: TGTGCCAGCAGTAAAGAGGGACAGACAGATACGCAGTATTTT.